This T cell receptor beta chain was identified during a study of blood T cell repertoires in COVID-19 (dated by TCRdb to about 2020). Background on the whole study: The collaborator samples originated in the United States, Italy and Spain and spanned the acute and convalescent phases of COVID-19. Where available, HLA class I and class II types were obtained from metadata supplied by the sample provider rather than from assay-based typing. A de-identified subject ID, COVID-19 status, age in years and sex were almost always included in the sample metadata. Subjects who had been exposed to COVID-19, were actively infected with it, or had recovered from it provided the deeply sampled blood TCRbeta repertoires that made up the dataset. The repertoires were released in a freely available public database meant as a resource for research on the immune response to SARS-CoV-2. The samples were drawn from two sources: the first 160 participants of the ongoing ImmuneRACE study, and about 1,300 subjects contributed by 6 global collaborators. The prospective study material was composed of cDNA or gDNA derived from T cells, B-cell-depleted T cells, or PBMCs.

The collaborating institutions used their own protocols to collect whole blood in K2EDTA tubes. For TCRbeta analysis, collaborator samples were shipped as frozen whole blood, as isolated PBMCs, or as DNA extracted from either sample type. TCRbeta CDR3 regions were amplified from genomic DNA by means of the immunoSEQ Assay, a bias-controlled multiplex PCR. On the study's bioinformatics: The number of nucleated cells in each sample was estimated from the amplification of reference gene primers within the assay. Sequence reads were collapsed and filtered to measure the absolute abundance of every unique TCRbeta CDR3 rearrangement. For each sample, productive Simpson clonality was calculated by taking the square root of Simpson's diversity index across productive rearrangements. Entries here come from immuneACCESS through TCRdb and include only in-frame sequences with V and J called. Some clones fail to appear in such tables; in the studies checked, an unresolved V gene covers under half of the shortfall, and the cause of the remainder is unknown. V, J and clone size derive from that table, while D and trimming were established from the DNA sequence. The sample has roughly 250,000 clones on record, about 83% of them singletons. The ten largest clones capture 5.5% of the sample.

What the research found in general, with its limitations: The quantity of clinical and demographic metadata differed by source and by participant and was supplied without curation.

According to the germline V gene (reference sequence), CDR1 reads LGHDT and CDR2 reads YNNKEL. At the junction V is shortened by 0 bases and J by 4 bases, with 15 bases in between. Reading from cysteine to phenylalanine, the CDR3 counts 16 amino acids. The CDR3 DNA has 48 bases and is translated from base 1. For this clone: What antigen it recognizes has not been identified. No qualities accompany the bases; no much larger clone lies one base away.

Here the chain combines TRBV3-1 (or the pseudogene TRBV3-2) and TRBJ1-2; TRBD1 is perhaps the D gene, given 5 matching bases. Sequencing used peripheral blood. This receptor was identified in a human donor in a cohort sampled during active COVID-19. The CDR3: CASSQDPLQVSYGYTF. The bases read TGTGCCAGCAGCCAAGATCCCCTACAGGTTTCCTATGGCTACACCTTC.